This T cell receptor beta chain was recorded in a study of CD4+ T cells in melanoma. Whole-study findings and limits: CD8+ T cell, macrophage and B cell function reportedly correlated with neoantigen-specific CD4+ T cells. Neoantigen-specific CD4+ T cells in melanoma reportedly had diverse differentiation states.

Using immunoSEQ multiplex PCR, the repertoire was profiled, and TCRdb retains in-frame clones only, with some absent. Of some 110,000 clones listed, roughly 90% are singletons. The germline V gene has CDR1 SGHAT and CDR2 FQNNGV. V lost 0 bases and J lost 4; bases outside the gene matches: 10. This CDR3 has 18 amino acids. About this clone: Its antigen is as yet unknown.

This TCR was sampled from a human donor with melanoma. The chain joins TRBV11-2 to TRBJ2-1; 9 bases map to TRBD2. The sequenced material came from peripheral blood. The CDR3 sequence: CASSLDLNPAGGYNEQFF. In DNA form, the CDR3 reads TGTGCCAGCAGCTTAGACCTAAATCCAGCGGGAGGTTACAATGAGCAGTTCTTC.